This T cell receptor beta chain was identified during a study of metastatic and nonmetastatic thyroid tumors. Only a few counts were recorded for this clone. Trimming removed 7 bases from V and 9 bases from J; junction bases left unmatched: 14. Germline values: CDR1 LNHDA, CDR2 SQIVND (reference sequence). The CDR3 totals 15 residues. Every patient underwent thyroid surgery untreated. With MiXCR, TCRdb reprocessed the PCR reads. The repertoire includes around 37,000 clones, 26% of them detected once, and about 8.9% sits in the top ten. The sequence was obtained from a female donor with papillary thyroid cancer or a benign thyroid nodule (not recorded which). Some clones in this sample may be carry-over from other donors' samples. This sequence joins TRBV19 and TRBJ2-1, with 8 bases matching TRBD2. The specimen was blood. Here the CDR3 DNA reads TGTGCCAGTAATCCCGGGGCGGGGGGCGTTGGTGAGCAGTTCTTC. Protein product: CASNPGAGGVGEQFF. The entire variable domain, with the rest obtained from reference TRBV19 and TRBJ2-1, is as follows: DGGITQSPKYLFRKEGQNVTLSCEQNLNHDAMYWYRQDPGQGLRLIYYSQIVNDFQKGDIAEGYSVSREKKESFPLTVTSAQKNPTAFYLCASNPGAGGVGEQFFGPGTRLTVL.